A selection of T cell receptor beta chains follows, all from one sample in a study of patients and donors after allogeneic stem cell transplantation. Using its own MiXCR run on the RT-PCR reads, TCRdb lists one record per CDR3 protein. The sample has about 400,000 distinct CDR3 sequences; 16% are singletons. Material: blood, either unsorted or a sorted T cell fraction (not recorded which). These receptors came from a human donor who was either an allogeneic HSCT recipient or a stem cell or donor lymphocyte infusion donor (not recorded which). It is not recorded whose cells these are; they may come from a transplant donor. Both conserved end residues are part of each CDR3. A D gene is named only where the DNA matches it firmly. Only part of the rows carry a size: once, few, many, or a class if the clone is expanded.

cdr3_nt | cdr3_aa | d_call | j_call | v_call | clone_size
TGTGCCTGGAGTGAGGCGGGAGGAACCTACGAGCAGTACTTC | CAWSEAGGTYEQYF | TRBD2 | TRBJ2-7 | TRBV30 | -
TGTGCCAGCAAATCCGGGCCAACTAATGAAAAACTGTTTTTT | CASKSGPTNEKLFF | - | TRBJ1-4 | TRBV12-3/TRBV12-4 | few
TGTGCCAGCAGCGAGAGAAACACGGATGAGCAGTTCTTC | CASSERNTDEQFF | - | TRBJ2-1 | TRBV9 | -
TGTGCCAGCAGTGACCCAGATAGCGCCCAAAGCTCCTACAATGAGCAGTTCTTC | CASSDPDSAQSSYNEQFF | - | TRBJ2-1 | TRBV25-1 | -
TGTGCCAGCAGCCGGCGGGGAATATCTGGAAACACCATATATTTT | CASSRRGISGNTIYF | - | TRBJ1-3 | TRBV7-9 | few
TGTGCCATCAGTGGGGACAGGGAAGGAAAACTGTTTTTT | CAISGDREGKLFF | TRBD1 | TRBJ1-4 | TRBV10-3 | -
TGTGCCAGCAGTGAACGGGTCGGTAGCTCCTACGAGCAGTACTTC | CASSERVGSSYEQYF | - | TRBJ2-7 | TRBV6-1 | few
TGTGCCACCAGTGATCCAAGGTCCCTGGGGAGAGGCTACACCTTC | CATSDPRSLGRGYTF | - | TRBJ1-2 | TRBV24-1 | -
TGCAGTGCTAGGAAGCAGATATACAATGAGCAGTTCTTC | CSARKQIYNEQFF | - | TRBJ2-1 | TRBV20-1 | many
TGCAGCGTGACTGACACAGGGTTGGGTAACTATGGCTACACCTTC | CSVTDTGLGNYGYTF | - | TRBJ1-2 | TRBV29-1 | -
TGTGCCAGCTCACCACAGGGACGGTCCTACGAGCAGTACTTC | CASSPQGRSYEQYF | - | TRBJ2-7 | TRBV18 | -
TGTGCCAGCAGCTTACCACCGTGGGGGGGAGCTTTCTTT | CASSLPPWGGAFF | - | TRBJ1-1 | TRBV5-6 | -
TGTGCCAGCTCACCAGGGGTCCAAGGACAGCCCCAGCATTTT | CASSPGVQGQPQHF | - | TRBJ1-5 | TRBV18 | -
TGTGCCAGCAGTTACGGCGACTACAATGAGCAGTTCTTC | CASSYGDYNEQFF | - | TRBJ2-1 | TRBV6-2/TRBV6-3 | -
TGTGCCAGCAGCTTAAACGAGAACTACGAGCAGTACTTC | CASSLNENYEQYF | - | TRBJ2-7 | TRBV7-6 | many
TGTGCCAGCAGCTCAACGTCTGACAGGGTGGCTTTCTTT | CASSSTSDRVAFF | TRBD1 | TRBJ1-1 | TRBV7-3 | -